The 19 T cell receptor beta chains in this list originate from one sample, sequenced in a study of OX40 agonist ivuxolimab in advanced cancers. TCRdb keeps only in-frame clones here, not all; method: immunoSEQ multiplex PCR. The sample lists 77,000 or so clones, over 80% occurring once. The material sequenced was CD4+ or CD8+ T cells sorted from blood, taken in a trial of the OX40 agonist ivuxolimab. Receptors originate from an adult with an advanced solid tumor such as melanoma, head and neck, liver or kidney cancer.

This chain joins TRBV7-9 and TRBJ2-6, with 7 bases lining up with TRBD1. Germline assignment: CDR1 SEHNR and CDR2 FQNEAQ (reference sequence). With 4 bases clipped from V and 2 bases from J, the junction kept 5 bases outside the gene matches. CDR3 size: 16 residues. The CDR3 DNA follows: TGTGCCAGCAGCTCAATAACAGGGGCTGGGGCCAACGTCCTGACTTTC. Translation: CASSSITGAGANVLTF.

The CDR3 spells CASSMGLTGVLLGYTF. The CDR3 nucleotides read TGTGCCAGTAGTATGGGGCTGACAGGGGTACTTCTTGGCTACACCTTC. The gene calls are TRBV19 and TRBJ1-2; TRBD1 matches 8 bases. The germline CDR1 and CDR2 sequences are LNHDA and SQIVND (reference sequence). The CDR3 is 16 amino acids. Germline trimming cut 3 bases from V and 7 bases from J; bases unmatched to any gene: 13.

The rearrangement links TRBV19 to TRBJ2-3; tentatively, D is TRBD1 (6 bases). The CDR3 runs to 16 residues. Trimming removed 1 base from V and 0 bases from J, with 11 bases in between. Germline V gene sequence: CDR1 LNHDA, CDR2 SQIVND (reference sequence). CDR3 region: CASSIGPGTSTDTQYF. The CDR3 bases are TGTGCCAGTAGTATAGGCCCCGGGACAAGCACAGATACGCAGTATTTT.

The chain joins TRBV5-1 to TRBJ1-1; 8 bases fit TRBD1. Germline V gene data show CDR1 as SGHRS and CDR2 as YFSETQ. The CDR3 spans 14 residues. With 3 bases clipped from V and 4 bases from J, the junction kept 5 bases outside the gene matches. CDR3 residues: CASSSDREGTEAFF. The DNA of the CDR3 is TGCGCCAGCAGCTCGGACAGGGAAGGCACTGAAGCTTTCTTT.

For the CDR3, the DNA is TGTGCCAGCAGCTCCTACAAGTCCACCGGGGAGCTGTTTTTT. Amino acid sequence: CASSSYKSTGELFF. This chain joins TRBV7-2 and TRBJ2-2; no clear D gene. Trimming took 4 bases from V and 4 from J, leaving 10 bases between them. The CDR3 consists of 14 residues. Germline loops: CDR1 SGHTA, CDR2 FQGNSA. Drawing the rest from reference TRBV7-2 and TRBJ2-2, the complete variable domain is GAGVSQSPSNKVTEKGKDVELRCDPISGHTALYWYRQSLGQGLEFLIYFQGNSAPDKSGLPSDRFSAERTGGSVSTLTIQRTQQEDSAVYLCASSSYKSTGELFFGEGSRLTVL.

J is TRBJ2-3 and V is TRBV28, with D perhaps TRBD2 (5 bases). The V gene lost 6 bases and the J gene lost 2 bases, with 9 bases spanning the gap. The germline CDR1 and CDR2 sequences are MDHEN and SYDVKM. There are 13 residues in the CDR3. The CDR3 coding sequence is TGTGCCAGCAGCCACGACTACACAGATACGCAGTATTTT. This codes for CASSHDYTDTQYF.

The J gene is TRBJ2-3, the V gene TRBV4-3, with 12 bases that match TRBD2. The CDR3 is 16 residues long. Germline CDR1 reads LGHNA; CDR2 reads YSLEER. The V segment lost 1 base and the J segment 7 bases; nucleotides outside the gene matches: 6. The CDR3 protein is CASSQGSSGGGYTQYF. Here the CDR3 DNA reads TGCGCCAGCAGCCAAGGATCTAGCGGGGGGGGGTATACGCAGTATTTT.

This clone was recorded once. This sequence joins TRBV6-1 and TRBJ2-1; 12 bases align to TRBD2. CDR3 length: 16 amino acids. Unmatched junction bases numbered 3, after V lost 2 bases and J lost 4 bases. CDR1 and CDR2 (germline): MNHNS, SASEGT. The CDR3 region is CASSELLAGGYNEQFF. The CDR3 region has the DNA TGTGCCAGCAGTGAACTGCTAGCGGGAGGGTACAATGAGCAGTTCTTC.

The rearrangement links TRBV4-1 to TRBJ2-1; a possible D gene is TRBD2 (6 bases). This CDR3 comprises 16 residues. Trimming cost V 0 bases and J 0 bases, with 9 bases left between them. Germline CDR1 MGHRA, CDR2 YSYEKL. The CDR3 here is CASSQDPAGSYNEQFF. DNA of the CDR3: TGCGCCAGCAGCCAAGACCCAGCGGGCTCCTACAATGAGCAGTTCTTC.

The rearrangement uses TRBV5-1 and TRBJ1-3; tentatively, D is TRBD1 (6 bases). The germline V gene encodes CDR1 SGHRS and CDR2 YFSETQ. The CDR3 totals 14 residues. V was trimmed by 2 bases and J by 3 bases, leaving 9 bases between them. The CDR3: CASSFGTSGNTIYF. As DNA, the CDR3 is TGCGCCAGCAGCTTCGGGACAAGTGGAAACACCATATATTTT.

This clone was picked up one time. This sequence joins TRBV9 and TRBJ1-2; 8 bases line up with TRBD1. V shed 0 bases, J shed 8 bases, and the junction held 6 bases outside the gene matches. The CDR3 spans 14 residues. Germline-derived CDR1 and CDR2 are SGDLS and YYNGEE. CDR3 bases: TGTGCCAGCAGCGTAGACTTGACAGGGGCCGGCTACACCTTC. Translating it yields CASSVDLTGAGYTF.

J is TRBJ2-2 and V is TRBV4-3; 7 bases fit TRBD1. The CDR3 totals 17 residues. Germline V lookup: CDR1 LGHNA, CDR2 YSLEER. Trimming took 0 bases from V and 0 from J; bases not matched to a gene: 4. The DNA of the CDR3 is TGCGCCAGCAGCCAAGATGGGCAGGGGGCGAACACCGGGGAGCTGTTTTTT. Protein product: CASSQDGQGANTGELFF.

This rearrangement joins TRBV30 to TRBJ2-3; TRBD1 is a possible D gene (6 bases). Germline CDR1 reads GTSNPN; CDR2 reads SVGIG (reference sequence). V lost 3 bases and J lost 1, with 14 bases in between. CDR3 length equals 15 residues. CDR3 sequence: CAWSEGVAGTDTQYF. The CDR3 DNA reads as TGTGCCTGGAGCGAGGGGGTCGCAGGCACAGATACGCAGTATTTT.

This chain uses TRBV10-3 with TRBJ2-7, with 8 bases fitting TRBD2. The CDR3 is 15 amino acids. J was trimmed by 4 bases and V by 2 bases; bases with no gene match: 7. Germline assignment: CDR1 ENHRY and CDR2 SYGVKD. The CDR3 loop reads CAISEITSGKYEQYF. CDR3 DNA: TGTGCCATCAGTGAGATAACTAGCGGAAAATACGAGCAGTACTTC.

The chain couples TRBV10-3 to TRBJ2-3; no clear D. Per the germline V gene, CDR1 is ENHRY and CDR2 is SYGVKD. Trimming shortened V by 2 bases and J by 2 bases, and 8 bases separated the two germline ends. The CDR3 consists of 14 residues. DNA of the CDR3: TGTGCCATCAGTGAGGGCAGGTACACAGATACGCAGTATTTT. It is translated as CAISEGRYTDTQYF.

The chain couples TRBV9 to TRBJ2-5; possibly TRBD1 or TRBD2 for D (6 bases each). Germline lookup yields CDR1 SGDLS and CDR2 YYNGEE. The length of the CDR3 is 15 residues. The V end was cut by 0 bases, the J end by 4 bases, with 13 bases between. DNA of the CDR3: TGTGCCAGCAGCGTAGTCGGGGGCCCTCCAGAGACCCAGTACTTC. This codes for CASSVVGGPPETQYF.

The chain couples TRBV5-1 to TRBJ1-6, with 8 nucleotides matching TRBD1. Germline CDR1 reads SGHRS; CDR2 reads YFSETQ. This CDR3 is built from 14 residues. V trimming: 4 bases; J trimming: 7 bases; junction bases outside the gene matches: 4. CDR3 bases: TGCGCCAGCAGCCCGGGACAGGAGAATTCACCCCTCCACTTT. It is translated as CASSPGQENSPLHF.

The V call is TRBV2, the J call TRBJ2-7, with 7 bases lining up with TRBD2. The CDR3 runs 12 residues. J lost 4 bases, V lost 5 bases, and 2 bases had no gene match. Germline values: CDR1 SNHLY, CDR2 FYNNEI. CDR3: CASSRLAYEQYF. CDR3 nucleotides: TGTGCCAGCAGTCGACTAGCTTACGAGCAGTACTTC. The variable domain in full, completed from reference TRBV2 and TRBJ2-7, reads EPEVTQTPSHQVTQMGQEVILRCVPISNHLYFYWYRQILGQKVEFLVSFYNNEISEKSEIFDDQFSVERPDGSNFTLKIRSTKLEDSAMYFCASSRLAYEQYFGPGTRLTVT.

This chain connects TRBV6-6 to TRBJ2-5; D is possibly TRBD2 (5 bases). The CDR3 runs 13 residues. Trimming shortened V by 3 bases and J by 5 bases, and 10 bases separated the two germline ends. The germline gives CDR1 MNHNY, CDR2 SVGAGI (reference sequence). CDR3 sequence reads: CASSYEASETQYF. CDR3 DNA: TGTGCCAGCAGTTATGAGGCTAGCGAGACCCAGTACTTC.